Given below is one T cell receptor (beta chain) in context. This clone's antigen is unknown. No quality values exist for individual bases; no much larger clone is one base distant. This sample is drawn from a study of regulatory T cells in long-lasting Graves disease (dated by TCRdb to the early 2020s). For the study in its entirety: Persistent Graves' disease was defined as antithyroid drug treatment for over 5 years with persistently positive TSH receptor autoantibodies. Peripheral blood TCR sequencing and RNA sequencing compared persistent Graves' disease patients with newly diagnosed Graves' disease patients. The study was registered as a clinical trial and conducted in China. TCR sequencing covered around 13 persistent and roughly 20 newly diagnosed Graves' disease patients, some 33 samples in total. Persistent Graves' disease patients in the clinical cohort had taken antithyroid drugs for around 11 years on average.

The method behind the library was multiplex PCR. Sequencing took place on an Illumina HiSeq 4000. To build TCR beta libraries, CDR3 regions were amplified by Arm-PCR using iRepertoire HTBI primers. Before sequencing, the PCR products underwent gel purification. Processing in the source paper ran as follows. A total of 62 TRBV and 14 TRBJ segments were identified across samples and were used for gene usage analysis of CDR3 amino acid clonotypes. COPE and FqMerger were used to merge the filtered high-quality paired reads into contigs. BLAST was used to align contigs to IMGT TRBV, TRBD and TRBJ reference genes, and CDR3 was defined according to IMGT. Clonotypes above 0.1% frequency were classified as highly expanded clones. Shannon entropy was used to measure repertoire diversity, and the Gini coefficient was used to measure V-J evenness. A clonotype found in more than one individual was treated as public. The public sequencing data were trimmed at Q25 with fastp and processed into clonotypes with MiXCR by TCRdb, which kept only in-frame beta chains. Rows merge per CDR3 protein into single entries with the most common DNA and genes. TCRdb's processing, not the study's, gives the V and J calls here. The sample records fewer than 400,000 distinct CDR3 sequences, roughly 21% of which are singletons. The ten largest account for 25% to 30% of the sample.

Read against the paper, the sample's time point label means: persistent/refractory GD, antithyroid drugs over 5 years with positive TRAb. For both TCR sequencing and RNA sequencing, RNA was extracted from PBMCs using TRIzol. Graves' disease was diagnosed according to American Thyroid Association guidelines. Recruitment of patients was carried out at an endocrinology department in Xi'an, China. From each patient, approximately 10 milliliters of peripheral blood was collected into an EDTA anticoagulant tube. Ficoll Paque Plus density gradient separation was used to isolate PBMCs, and no further T cell sorting was done. An Agilent 2100 Bioanalyzer and agarose gel were used to check RNA quality, while a NanoDrop 2000 measured RNA concentration. Paper-wide results and their limitations: Persistent Graves' disease patients showed lower TCR Shannon entropy and fewer highly expanded clones than newly diagnosed patients, suggesting clonal expansion. Sequencing and analysis were limited to the TCR beta chain. Persistent disease showed preferential use of TRBV28, TRBJ1-2 and TRBJ2-5, whereas newly diagnosed disease favored TRBV20-1 and TRBJ2-1. A larger number of public clonotypes was shared among persistent patients (fewer than 3,000) than among newly diagnosed patients (approximately 1,000). Because the primary lesion, thyroid tissue, could not be accessed, the study looked at peripheral blood alone. The authors noted that the small sample size was a limitation that may lower accuracy.

Its CDR3 holds 13 amino acids, cysteine through phenylalanine. CDR3 DNA is the only sequence kept; it has 39 bases, read in frame from the first base. According to the germline V gene (reference sequence), CDR1 reads SEHNR and CDR2 reads FQNEAQ. The trim is 5 bases for V and 5 bases for J, with a gap of 10 bases between the germline ends. This sequence originates from a female donor with Graves disease. The rearranged chain carries TRBV7-9 and TRBJ1-5; there is no confident call for the D gene. The sequencing used peripheral blood mononuclear cells (PBMCs), collected when the disease was refractory, from a patient treated with antithyroid drugs. The bases read TGTGCCAGCAGCCATGCAACAGATCAGCCCCAGCATTTT. Translated, this is CASSHATDQPQHF. The CDR3 plus the reference TRBV7-9 and TRBJ1-5 genes for the other parts give the full variable domain: DTGVSQNPRHKITKRGQNVTFRCDPISEHNRLYWYRQTLGQGPEFLTYFQNEAQLEKSRLLSDRFSAERPKGSFSTLEIQRTEQGDSAMYLCASSHATDQPQHFGDGTRLSIL.